A single T cell receptor beta chain is shown here with its context. As yet, its antigen is unknown. Primers: 60 Vbeta forward and 13 Jbeta reverse. The protocol was immunoSEQ multiplex PCR, while the TCRdb copy is restricted to in-frame clones and leaves out a portion. The table lists under 110,000 clones, roughly four fifths of them singletons. Each donor's status was that of a healthy bone marrow donor. These data originate in a study of cytomegalovirus exposure and HLA in healthy donors. Whole-study results and caveats: The authors enumerated around 150 TCR beta chains as linked to cytomegalovirus. HLA-A and HLA-B allele assignments for most subjects were reportedly predicted accurately using TCR beta sequences.

Germline assignment: CDR1 SGHNT and CDR2 YENEEA. The CDR3 contains 13 residues. Trimming removed 5 bases from V and 1 base from J, with 8 bases in between. This TCR was sampled from a middle-aged man in good health and CMV-seronegative. Sequenced input: PBMCs. V gene TRBV11-3 combines with J gene TRBJ2-5; perhaps TRBD2 as D (6 bases). CDR3 protein: CASSLGGQETQYF. CDR3 sequence (DNA): TGTGCCAGCAGCCTGGGGGGCCAAGAGACCCAGTACTTC.